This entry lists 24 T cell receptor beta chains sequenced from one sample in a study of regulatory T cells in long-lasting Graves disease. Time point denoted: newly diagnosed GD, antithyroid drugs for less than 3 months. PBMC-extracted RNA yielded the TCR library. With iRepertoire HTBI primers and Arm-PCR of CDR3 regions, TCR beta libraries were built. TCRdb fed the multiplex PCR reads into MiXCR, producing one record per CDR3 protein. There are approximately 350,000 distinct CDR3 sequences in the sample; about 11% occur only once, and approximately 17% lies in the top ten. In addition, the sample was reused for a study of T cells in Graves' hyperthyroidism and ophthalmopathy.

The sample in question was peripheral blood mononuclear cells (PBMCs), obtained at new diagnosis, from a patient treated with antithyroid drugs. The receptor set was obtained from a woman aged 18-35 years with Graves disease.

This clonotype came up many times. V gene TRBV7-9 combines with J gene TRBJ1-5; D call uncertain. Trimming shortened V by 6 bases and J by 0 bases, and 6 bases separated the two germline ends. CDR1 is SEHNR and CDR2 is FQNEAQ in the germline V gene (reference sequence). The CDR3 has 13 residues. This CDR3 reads CASSLRSNQPQHF. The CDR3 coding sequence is TGTGCCAGCAGTTTGCGTAGCAATCAGCCCCAGCATTTT.

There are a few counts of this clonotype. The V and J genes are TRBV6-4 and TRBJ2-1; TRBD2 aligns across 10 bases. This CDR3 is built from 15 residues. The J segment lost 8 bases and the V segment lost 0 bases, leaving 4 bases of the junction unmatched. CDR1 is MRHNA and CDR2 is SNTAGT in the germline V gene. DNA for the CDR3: TGTGCCAGCAGTGACTCAGCGGGAGGGCCGGATGAGCAGTTCTTC. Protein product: CASSDSAGGPDEQFF.

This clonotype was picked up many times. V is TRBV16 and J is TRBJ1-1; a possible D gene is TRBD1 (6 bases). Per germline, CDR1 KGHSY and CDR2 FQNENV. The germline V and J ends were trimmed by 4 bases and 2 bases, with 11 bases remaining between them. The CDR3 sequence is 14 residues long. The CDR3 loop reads CASSRDILNTEAFF. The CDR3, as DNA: TGTGCCAGCAGCCGGGACATCCTAAACACTGAAGCTTTCTTT.

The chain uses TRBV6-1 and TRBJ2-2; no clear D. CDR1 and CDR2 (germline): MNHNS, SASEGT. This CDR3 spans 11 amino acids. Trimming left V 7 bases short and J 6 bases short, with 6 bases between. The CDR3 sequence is CASKGPGELFF. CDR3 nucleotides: TGTGCCAGCAAGGGTCCCGGGGAGCTGTTTTTT.

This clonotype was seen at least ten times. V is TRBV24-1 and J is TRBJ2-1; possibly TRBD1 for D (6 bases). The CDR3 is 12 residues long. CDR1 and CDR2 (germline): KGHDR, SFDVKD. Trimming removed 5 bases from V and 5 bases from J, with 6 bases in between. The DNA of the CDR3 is TGTGCCACCAGTGGACAGGACAATGAGCAGTTCTTC. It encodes CATSGQDNEQFF.

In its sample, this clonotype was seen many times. The CDR3: CATSVGGVNTGELFF. The CDR3 bases are TGTGCCACCAGTGTCGGGGGGGTCAACACCGGGGAGCTGTTTTTT. The J gene is TRBJ2-2, the V gene TRBV24-1, with TRBD2 identical over 8 bases. The V gene end was trimmed by 5 bases and the J gene end by 2 bases; junction bases not matched to a gene: 3. This CDR3 region has 15 residues. Germline V CDR1 and CDR2: KGHDR, SFDVKD.

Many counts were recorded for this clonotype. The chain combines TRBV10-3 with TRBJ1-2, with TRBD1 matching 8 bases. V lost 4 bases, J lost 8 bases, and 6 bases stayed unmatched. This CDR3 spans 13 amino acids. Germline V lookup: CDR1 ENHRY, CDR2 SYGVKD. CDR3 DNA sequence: TGTGCCATCAGTGTGGACAGGGAGGACGGCTACACCTTC. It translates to CAISVDREDGYTF.

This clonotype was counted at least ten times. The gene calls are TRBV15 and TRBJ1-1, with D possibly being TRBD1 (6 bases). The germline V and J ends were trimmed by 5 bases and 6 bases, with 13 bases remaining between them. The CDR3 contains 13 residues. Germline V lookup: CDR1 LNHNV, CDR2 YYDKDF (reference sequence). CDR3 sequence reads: CATSGARQAEAFF. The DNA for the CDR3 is TGTGCCACCAGCGGAGCGAGACAGGCTGAAGCTTTCTTT.

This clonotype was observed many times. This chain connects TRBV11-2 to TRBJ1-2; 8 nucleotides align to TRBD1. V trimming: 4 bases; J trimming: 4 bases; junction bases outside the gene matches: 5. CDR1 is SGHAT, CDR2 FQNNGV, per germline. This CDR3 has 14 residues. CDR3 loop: CASSYRTGSYGYTF. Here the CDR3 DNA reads TGTGCCAGCAGCTATCGGACAGGGAGCTATGGCTACACCTTC.

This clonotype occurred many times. CDR3 sequence reads: CAWSVPGRSTDTQYF. The CDR3 DNA follows: TGTGCCTGGAGTGTTCCGGGACGGAGCACAGATACGCAGTATTTT. The chain recombines TRBV30 with TRBJ2-3; D possibly matches TRBD1 or TRBD2 (5 bases each). The CDR3 has 15 amino acids. V was pared by 0 bases and J by 0 bases, with 10 bases between. Germline V CDR1 and CDR2: GTSNPN, SVGIG (reference sequence).

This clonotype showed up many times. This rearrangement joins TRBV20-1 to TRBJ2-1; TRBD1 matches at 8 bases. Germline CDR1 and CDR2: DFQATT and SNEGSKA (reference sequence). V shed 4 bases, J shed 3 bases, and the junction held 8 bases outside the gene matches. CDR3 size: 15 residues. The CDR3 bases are TGCAGTGCTATCAGGGGGCGAAGCTACTACAATGAGCAGTTCTTC. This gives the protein CSAIRGRSYYNEQFF.

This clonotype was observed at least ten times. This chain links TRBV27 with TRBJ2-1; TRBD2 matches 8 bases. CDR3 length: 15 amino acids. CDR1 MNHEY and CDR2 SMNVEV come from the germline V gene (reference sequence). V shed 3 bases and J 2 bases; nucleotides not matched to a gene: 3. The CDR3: CASSFGGAAYNEQFF. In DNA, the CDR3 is TGTGCCAGCAGTTTCGGGGGGGCCGCCTACAATGAGCAGTTCTTC.

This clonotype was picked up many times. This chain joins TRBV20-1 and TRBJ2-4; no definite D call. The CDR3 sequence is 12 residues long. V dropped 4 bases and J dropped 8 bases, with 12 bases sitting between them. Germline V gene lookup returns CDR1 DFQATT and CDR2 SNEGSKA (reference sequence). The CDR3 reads CSAKVLRHIQYF. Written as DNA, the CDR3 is TGCAGTGCTAAGGTCCTGAGGCACATTCAGTACTTC.

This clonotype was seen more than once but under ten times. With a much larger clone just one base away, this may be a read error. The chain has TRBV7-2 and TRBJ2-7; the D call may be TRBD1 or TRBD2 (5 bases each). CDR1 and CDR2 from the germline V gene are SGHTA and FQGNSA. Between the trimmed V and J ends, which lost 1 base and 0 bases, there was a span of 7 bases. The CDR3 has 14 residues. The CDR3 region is CASSLGGISYEQYF. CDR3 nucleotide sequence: TGTGCCAGCAGCTTAGGGGGGATCTCCTACGAGCAGTACTTC.

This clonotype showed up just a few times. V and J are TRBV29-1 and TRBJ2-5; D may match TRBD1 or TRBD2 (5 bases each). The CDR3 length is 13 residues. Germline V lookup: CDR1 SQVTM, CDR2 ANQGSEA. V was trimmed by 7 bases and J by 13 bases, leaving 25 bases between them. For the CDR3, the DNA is TGCAGCGCAGGGATTTCCTGGACGACGGGACGGTACTTC. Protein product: CSAGISWTTGRYF. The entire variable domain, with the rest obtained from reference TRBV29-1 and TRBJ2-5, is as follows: SAVISQKPSRDICQRGTSLTIQCQVDSQVTMMFWYRQQPGQSLTLIATANQGSEATYESGFVIDKFPISRPNLTFSTLTVSNMSPEDSSIYLCSAGISWTTGRYFGPGTRLLVL.

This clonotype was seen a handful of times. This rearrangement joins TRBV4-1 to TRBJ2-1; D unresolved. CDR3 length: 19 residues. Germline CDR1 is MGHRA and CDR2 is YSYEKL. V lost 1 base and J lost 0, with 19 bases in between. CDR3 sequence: CASSQVASRAPSSYNEQFF. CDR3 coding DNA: TGCGCCAGCAGCCAAGTGGCTAGTCGAGCCCCTAGCTCCTACAATGAGCAGTTCTTC.

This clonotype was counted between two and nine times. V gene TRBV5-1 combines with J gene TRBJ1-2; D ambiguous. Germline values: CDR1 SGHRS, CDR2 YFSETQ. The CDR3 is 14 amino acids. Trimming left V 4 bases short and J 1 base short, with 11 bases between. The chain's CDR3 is CASSPALFNYGYTF. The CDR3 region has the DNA TGCGCCAGCAGCCCAGCCCTTTTTAACTATGGCTACACCTTC.

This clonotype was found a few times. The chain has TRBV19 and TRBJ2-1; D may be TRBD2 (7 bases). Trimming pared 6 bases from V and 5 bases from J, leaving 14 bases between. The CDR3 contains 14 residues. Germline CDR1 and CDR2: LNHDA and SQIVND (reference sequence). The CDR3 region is CASRTWGGHNEQFF. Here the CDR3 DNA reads TGTGCCAGTAGGACTTGGGGGGGGCACAATGAGCAGTTCTTC.

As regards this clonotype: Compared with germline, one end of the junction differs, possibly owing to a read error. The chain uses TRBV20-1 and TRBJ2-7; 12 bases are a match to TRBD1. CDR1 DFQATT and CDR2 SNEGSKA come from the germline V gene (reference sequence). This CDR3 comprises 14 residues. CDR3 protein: CSVRSGQGAEEQYF. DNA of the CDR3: TGCAGTGTTAGATCGGGACAGGGGGCGGAGGAGCAGTACTTC.

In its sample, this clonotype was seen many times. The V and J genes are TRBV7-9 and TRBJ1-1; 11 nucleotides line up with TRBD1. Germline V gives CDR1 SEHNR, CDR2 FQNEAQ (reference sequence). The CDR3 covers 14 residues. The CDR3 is CASKGTGGTTEAFF. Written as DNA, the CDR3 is TGTGCTTCAAAGGGGACAGGGGGAACCACTGAAGCTTTCTTT.

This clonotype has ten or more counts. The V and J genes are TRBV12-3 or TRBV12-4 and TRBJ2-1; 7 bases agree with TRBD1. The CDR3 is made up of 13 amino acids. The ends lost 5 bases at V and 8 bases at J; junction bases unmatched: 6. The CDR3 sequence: CASSPTGWHEQFF. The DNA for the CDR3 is TGTGCCAGCAGTCCGACAGGGTGGCATGAGCAGTTCTTC.

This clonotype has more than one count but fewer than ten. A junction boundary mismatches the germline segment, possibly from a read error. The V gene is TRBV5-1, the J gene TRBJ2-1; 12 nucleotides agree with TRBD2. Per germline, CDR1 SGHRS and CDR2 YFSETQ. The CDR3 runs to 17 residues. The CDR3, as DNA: TGCGCCAGCAGCTTGGTTTCTAGCGGGAGGGGCTACAATGAGCAGTCCTTC. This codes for CASSLVSSGRGYNEQSF.

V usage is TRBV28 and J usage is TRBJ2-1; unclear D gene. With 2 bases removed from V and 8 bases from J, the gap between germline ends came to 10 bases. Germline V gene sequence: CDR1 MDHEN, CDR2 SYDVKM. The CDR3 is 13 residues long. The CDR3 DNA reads TGTGCCAGCAGTTTACTAGTTATGGATGAGCAGTTCTTC. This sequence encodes CASSLLVMDEQFF.

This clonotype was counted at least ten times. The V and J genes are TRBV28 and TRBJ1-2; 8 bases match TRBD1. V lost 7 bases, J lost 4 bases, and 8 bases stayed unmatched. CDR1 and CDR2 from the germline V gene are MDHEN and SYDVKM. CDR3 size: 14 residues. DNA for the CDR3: TGTGCCAGCACTTCAGGGGGCGATGGCTATGGCTACACCTTC. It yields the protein CASTSGGDGYGYTF.